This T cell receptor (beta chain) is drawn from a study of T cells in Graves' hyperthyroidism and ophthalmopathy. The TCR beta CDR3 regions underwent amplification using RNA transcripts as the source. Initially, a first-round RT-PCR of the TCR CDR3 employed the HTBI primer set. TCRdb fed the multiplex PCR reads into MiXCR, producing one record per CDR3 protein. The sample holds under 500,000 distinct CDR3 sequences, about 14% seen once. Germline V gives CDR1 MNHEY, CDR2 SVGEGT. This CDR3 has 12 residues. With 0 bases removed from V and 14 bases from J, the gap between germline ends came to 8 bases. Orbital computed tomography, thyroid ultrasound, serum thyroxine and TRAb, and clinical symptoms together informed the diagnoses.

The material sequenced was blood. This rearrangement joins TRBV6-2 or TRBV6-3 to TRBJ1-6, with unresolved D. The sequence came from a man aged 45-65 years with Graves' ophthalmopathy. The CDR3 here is CASSYSSRSLHF. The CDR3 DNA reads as TGTGCCAGCAGTTACTCAAGCAGATCCCTCCACTTT.